The rows below give T cell receptor beta chains drawn from one sample of a study of T-cell reconstitution after alpha-beta-depleted transplantation in children. TCRdb re-analysed the PCR reads in MiXCR, keeping a single row per CDR3 protein. This table has some 95,000 distinct CDR3 sequences, 20% to 30% appearing once. Sequencing was performed on PBMCs, taken before TCRalphabeta/CD19-depleted stem cell transplant. The origin of the receptors is a boy aged 2 to 10 with acute lymphoblastic leukemia, due to receive a stem cell transplant. Both conserved end residues are part of each CDR3. The order of the fields is V gene, clone size, J gene, D gene, CDR3 protein, CDR3 DNA. D genes are given only for firm matches. Expanded clones get a size class; other rows say once, few or many, or leave the size out.

V gene: TRBV5-1
clone size: few
J gene: TRBJ1-1
D gene: .
CDR3 protein: CASSFDRLGNTEAFF
CDR3 DNA: TGCGCCAGCAGCTTTGACAGACTGGGGAACACTGAAGCTTTCTTT

V gene: TRBV5-1
clone size: few
J gene: TRBJ1-5
D gene: TRBD1
CDR3 protein: CASSEGQGSNQPQHF
CDR3 DNA: TGCGCCAGCAGCGAGGGACAGGGCAGCAATCAGCCCCAGCATTTT

V gene: TRBV10-2
clone size: .
J gene: TRBJ1-2
D gene: .
CDR3 protein: CGSMTEGRYGYTF
CDR3 DNA: TGCGGCAGTATGACAGAAGGAAGATATGGCTACACCTTC

V gene: TRBV28
clone size: .
J gene: TRBJ2-5
D gene: .
CDR3 protein: CASSLFSGGETQYF
CDR3 DNA: TGTGCCAGCAGTTTATTTTCAGGAGGAGAGACCCAGTACTTC

V gene: TRBV7-6
clone size: .
J gene: TRBJ2-3
D gene: .
CDR3 protein: CASSLTGLRTDTQYF
CDR3 DNA: TGTGCCAGCAGCTTAACGGGGCTTAGAACAGATACGCAGTATTTT

V gene: TRBV27
clone size: .
J gene: TRBJ2-7
D gene: TRBD1
CDR3 protein: CASSLTGGNNEQYF
CDR3 DNA: TGTGCCAGCAGTCTGACAGGGGGTAACAACGAGCAGTACTTC

V gene: TRBV27
clone size: few
J gene: TRBJ2-2
D gene: .
CDR3 protein: CASSLRGNQVGELFF
CDR3 DNA: TGTGCCAGCAGTTTACGGGGGAATCAGGTCGGGGAGCTGTTTTTT

V gene: TRBV7-8
clone size: .
J gene: TRBJ1-4
D gene: .
CDR3 protein: CASSLYEQSNEKLFF
CDR3 DNA: TGTGCCAGCAGCTTATACGAACAAAGTAATGAAAAACTGTTTTTT

V gene: TRBV5-4
clone size: .
J gene: TRBJ2-4
D gene: .
CDR3 protein: CASSLTGDGKNIQYF
CDR3 DNA: TGTGCCAGCAGCTTGACTGGCGACGGGAAAAACATTCAGTACTTC

V gene: TRBV6-2/TRBV6-3
clone size: .
J gene: TRBJ2-7
D gene: TRBD2
CDR3 protein: CAPRTSSYEQYF
CDR3 DNA: TGTGCCCCAAGGACTAGCAGTTACGAGCAGTACTTC

V gene: TRBV5-4
clone size: .
J gene: TRBJ2-7
D gene: .
CDR3 protein: CASSLEGHYEQYF
CDR3 DNA: TGTGCCAGCAGCTTGGAGGGACACTACGAGCAGTACTTC

V gene: TRBV7-2
clone size: few
J gene: TRBJ1-1
D gene: .
CDR3 protein: CASSLNGNTEAFF
CDR3 DNA: TGTGCCAGCAGCTTGAATGGGAACACTGAAGCTTTCTTT

V gene: TRBV12-3/TRBV12-4
clone size: .
J gene: TRBJ2-2
D gene: .
CDR3 protein: CASSLGAAENTGELFF
CDR3 DNA: TGTGCCAGCAGTTTAGGAGCCGCTGAGAACACCGGGGAGCTGTTTTTT

V gene: TRBV7-6
clone size: .
J gene: TRBJ1-1
D gene: .
CDR3 protein: CASSLAGANTEAFF
CDR3 DNA: TGTGCCAGCAGCTTAGCGGGGGCGAACACTGAAGCTTTCTTT

V gene: TRBV5-1
clone size: medium-sized
J gene: TRBJ2-7
D gene: .
CDR3 protein: CASSSGGPEQYF
CDR3 DNA: TGCGCCAGCAGCTCGGGCGGACCCGAGCAGTACTTC

V gene: TRBV29-1
clone size: .
J gene: TRBJ2-1
D gene: TRBD2
CDR3 protein: CSVNLGGREQFF
CDR3 DNA: TGCAGCGTGAACCTGGGAGGGCGGGAGCAGTTCTTC

V gene: TRBV7-3
clone size: .
J gene: TRBJ2-1
D gene: TRBD2
CDR3 protein: CASSLVPSGWGEQFF
CDR3 DNA: TGTGCCAGCAGCTTAGTCCCTAGCGGATGGGGTGAGCAGTTCTTC

V gene: TRBV29-1
clone size: many
J gene: TRBJ2-3
D gene: TRBD2
CDR3 protein: CSVSSGRATDTQYF
CDR3 DNA: TGCAGCGTTAGTAGCGGGAGGGCCACAGATACGCAGTATTTT

V gene: TRBV6-1
clone size: few
J gene: TRBJ2-6
D gene: TRBD1
CDR3 protein: CASRLIRDREGGANVLTF
CDR3 DNA: TGTGCCAGCAGGTTGATCCGGGACAGGGAGGGTGGGGCCAACGTCCTGACTTTC

V gene: TRBV20-1
clone size: few
J gene: TRBJ1-2
D gene: .
CDR3 protein: CSAPLATGNYGYTF
CDR3 DNA: TGCAGTGCGCCCTTGGCTACAGGCAACTATGGCTACACCTTC

V gene: TRBV29-1
clone size: few
J gene: TRBJ2-5
D gene: .
CDR3 protein: CSAWGGQETQYF
CDR3 DNA: TGCAGTGCCTGGGGAGGCCAAGAGACCCAGTACTTC

V gene: TRBV15
clone size: few
J gene: TRBJ2-1
D gene: .
CDR3 protein: CATSRVDTDAFNEQFF
CDR3 DNA: TGTGCCACCAGCAGAGTGGACACGGACGCCTTCAATGAGCAGTTCTTC

V gene: TRBV28
clone size: .
J gene: TRBJ1-1
D gene: .
CDR3 protein: CASSFGGVNTEAFF
CDR3 DNA: TGTGCCAGCAGTTTCGGTGGAGTGAACACTGAAGCTTTCTTT

V gene: TRBV15
clone size: .
J gene: TRBJ2-2
D gene: .
CDR3 protein: CATRNREVGTGELFF
CDR3 DNA: TGTGCCACCAGGAACAGGGAAGTGGGCACCGGGGAGCTGTTTTTT

V gene: TRBV29-1
clone size: many
J gene: TRBJ2-5
D gene: .
CDR3 protein: CSVVRVGSGGGGETQYF
CDR3 DNA: TGCAGCGTTGTTAGGGTGGGCAGCGGAGGCGGTGGAGAGACCCAGTACTTC

V gene: TRBV7-9
clone size: many
J gene: TRBJ2-2
D gene: .
CDR3 protein: CASSLDLGHTGELFF
CDR3 DNA: TGTGCCAGCAGCTTGGACTTAGGGCACACCGGGGAGCTGTTTTTT

V gene: TRBV5-1
clone size: few
J gene: TRBJ2-3
D gene: .
CDR3 protein: CASSWKEGYTQYF
CDR3 DNA: TGCGCCAGCAGCTGGAAGGAGGGTTACACGCAGTATTTT

V gene: TRBV11-2
clone size: few
J gene: TRBJ2-7
D gene: .
CDR3 protein: CASLGGTVTYEQYF
CDR3 DNA: TGTGCCTCCCTGGGGGGAACTGTCACCTACGAGCAGTACTTC

V gene: TRBV28
clone size: .
J gene: TRBJ2-1
D gene: .
CDR3 protein: CASSSRRPEAYNEQFF
CDR3 DNA: TGTGCCAGCAGTTCCCGGAGGCCGGAGGCGTACAATGAGCAGTTCTTC

V gene: TRBV28
clone size: .
J gene: TRBJ1-2
D gene: .
CDR3 protein: CASSSVRYYGYTF
CDR3 DNA: TGTGCCAGCAGTTCTGTCAGGTACTATGGCTACACCTTC

V gene: TRBV20-1
clone size: .
J gene: TRBJ2-4
D gene: .
CDR3 protein: CSALDIRNIQYF
CDR3 DNA: TGCAGTGCCTTGGACATTAGGAACATTCAGTACTTC

V gene: TRBV7-9
clone size: few
J gene: TRBJ2-2
D gene: .
CDR3 protein: CASSPLGRTNTGELFF
CDR3 DNA: TGTGCCAGCAGCCCACTTGGGAGGACGAACACCGGGGAGCTGTTTTTT